This T cell receptor beta chain was retrieved from a study of coeliac disease. Here immunoSEQ multiplex PCR was the method, and the copy in TCRdb shows in-frame clones only, minus some. In the table there are thousands of clones, 69% of which are singletons. V dropped 4 bases and J dropped 0; count of bases not matched to a gene: 7. Germline lookup yields CDR1 SGHRS and CDR2 YFSETQ. This CDR3 region has 18 residues. Points from the study as a whole: Active celiac intraepithelial and lamina propria samples had lower TRB and TRG clonality than control samples.

This clone is a singleton in its sample. Its antigen is undetermined. The chain employs TRBV5-1 and TRBJ2-2, with 12 bases lining up with TRBD2. Material for sequencing was intraepithelial lymphocytes from the gut. This receptor was obtained from a man younger than 40 with celiac disease. The CDR3 protein is CASSRRLAGAANTGELFF. CDR3 nucleotide sequence: TGCGCCAGCAGCCGCCGACTAGCGGGGGCCGCGAACACCGGGGAGCTGTTTTTT.